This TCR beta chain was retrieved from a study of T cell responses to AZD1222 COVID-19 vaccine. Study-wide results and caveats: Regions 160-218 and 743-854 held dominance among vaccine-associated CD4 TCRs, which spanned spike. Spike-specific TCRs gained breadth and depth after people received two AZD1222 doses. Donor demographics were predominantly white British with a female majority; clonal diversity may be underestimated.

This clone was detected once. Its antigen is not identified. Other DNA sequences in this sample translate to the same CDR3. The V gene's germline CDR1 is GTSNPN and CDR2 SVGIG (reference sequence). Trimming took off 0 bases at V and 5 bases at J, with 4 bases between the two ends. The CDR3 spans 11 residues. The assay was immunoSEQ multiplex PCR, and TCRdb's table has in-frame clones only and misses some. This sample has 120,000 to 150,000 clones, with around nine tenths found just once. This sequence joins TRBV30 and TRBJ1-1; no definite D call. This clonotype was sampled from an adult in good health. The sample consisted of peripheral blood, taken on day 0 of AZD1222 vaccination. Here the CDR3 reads CAWSVGTEAFF. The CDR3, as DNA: TGTGCCTGGAGTGTAGGGACTGAAGCTTTCTTT.